Presented here are 9 T cell receptor beta chains from one specimen sequenced in a study of blood T cell repertoires in COVID-19. Assay: immunoSEQ multiplex PCR; the TCRdb copy retains only in-frame clones and omits some. The sample includes a few hundred thousand clones, under 85% of them seen just once. Sequenced sample: PBMCs or T cells enriched from blood (not recorded which). These receptors were obtained from a woman aged 45-65 years who had recovered from COVID-19.

This clone was found a few times. This chain connects TRBV4-2 to TRBJ1-3; D not certain. The germline V gene has CDR1 LGHNA and CDR2 YNFKEQ. Trimming took 4 bases from V and 5 from J, leaving 15 bases between them. The CDR3 extends over 15 amino acids. CDR3 nucleotide sequence: TGTGCCAGCAGCCTCGACGAAAGCGGGAGAAACACCATATATTTT. This sequence encodes CASSLDESGRNTIYF.

This sequence joins TRBV5-1 and TRBJ2-1, with 10 bases lining up with TRBD2. V gave up 4 bases and J gave up 8 bases; unmatched junction bases: 15. The CDR3 is made up of 17 amino acids. Germline V CDR1 and CDR2: SGHRS, YFSETQ. The CDR3 spells CASSAGLAAKGVDEQFF. DNA for the CDR3: TGCGCCAGCAGCGCCGGACTAGCGGCCAAAGGGGTCGATGAGCAGTTCTTC. Full variable domain (missing parts from reference TRBV5-1 and TRBJ2-1): KAGVTQTPRYLIKTRGQQVTLSCSPISGHRSVSWYQQTPGQGLQFLFEYFSETQRNKGNFPGRFSGRQFSNSRSEMNVSTLELGDSALYLCASSAGLAAKGVDEQFFGPGTRLTVL.

The chain carries TRBV28 and TRBJ1-6; a weak D match, TRBD1 (6 bases). This CDR3 contains 13 residues. Deletions cut 5 bases from V and 7 bases from J, with 9 bases between. Germline V lookup: CDR1 MDHEN, CDR2 SYDVKM. This CDR3 is CASSTQGNSPLHF. CDR3 coding DNA: TGTGCCAGCAGTACACAGGGAAATTCACCCCTCCACTTT.

This chain links TRBV5-4 with TRBJ2-1; 7 bases agree with TRBD2. The CDR3 spans 19 residues. The V gene's germline CDR1 is SGHNT and CDR2 YYREEE (reference sequence). With 1 base clipped from V and 0 bases from J, the junction kept 13 bases outside the gene matches. The CDR3 loop is CASSLWSSGNPASYNEQFF. The CDR3 coding sequence is TGTGCCAGCAGCTTGTGGTCTAGCGGAAACCCCGCCTCCTACAATGAGCAGTTCTTC.

The chain has TRBV10-3 and TRBJ2-1; 10 nucleotides match TRBD2. Unmatched junction bases numbered 5, after V lost 2 bases and J lost 7 bases. The CDR3 spans 15 residues. The germline CDR1 and CDR2 sequences are ENHRY and SYGVKD. CDR3 bases: TGTGCCATCAGTGAGATACTAGCGGGACCTAATGAGCAGTTCTTC. Its protein product is CAISEILAGPNEQFF.

The genes are TRBV5-1 and TRBJ2-3; a possible D gene is TRBD2 (5 bases). V shed 4 bases and J shed 4 bases, with 13 bases lying between them. The CDR3 sequence is 14 residues long. Germline assignment: CDR1 SGHRS and CDR2 YFSETQ. The CDR3 nucleotides are TGCGCCAGCAGCCAACGGGGTGGGGCAGATACGCAGTATTTT. It specifies CASSQRGGADTQYF.

The chain uses TRBV27 and TRBJ2-6; 9 nucleotides align to TRBD1. CDR3 size: 17 residues. Germline assignment: CDR1 MNHEY and CDR2 SMNVEV (reference sequence). Trimming at V came to 6 bases and at J to 0 bases, leaving 6 bases not matched to a gene. The CDR3 sequence is CASSAGQGRSGANVLTF. CDR3 coding DNA: TGTGCCAGCAGCGCGGGACAGGGTCGCTCTGGGGCCAACGTCCTGACTTTC. The variable domain in full, completed from reference TRBV27 and TRBJ2-6, reads EAQVTQNPRYLITVTGKKLTVTCSQNMNHEYMSWYRQDPGLGLRQIYYSMNVEVTDKGDVPEGYKVSRKEKRNFPLILESPSPNQTSLYFCASSAGQGRSGANVLTFGAGSRLTVL.

This clone was counted only a few times. The V and J genes are TRBV4-1 and TRBJ1-2, with TRBD1 matching over 8 bases. The CDR3 loop spans 13 amino acids. Trimming cost V 8 bases and J 1 base; bases outside gene matches: 3. Germline CDR1 is MGHRA and CDR2 is YSYEKL. The CDR3 nucleotides are TGCGCCAGCCGGGGGACAGGTAACTATGGCTACACCTTC. It yields the protein CASRGTGNYGYTF.

The chain carries TRBV18 and TRBJ1-5; D remains ambiguous. This CDR3 comprises 16 residues. V dropped 3 bases and J dropped 0 bases, with 12 bases sitting between them. Germline V gives CDR1 KGHSH, CDR2 LQKENI. Here the CDR3 DNA reads TGTGCCAGCTCACCTTCGGCAGGCAATAGCAATCAGCCCCAGCATTTT. It specifies CASSPSAGNSNQPQHF.